This TCR beta chain was sequenced during a study of blood T cell repertoires in COVID-19 (dated by TCRdb to about 2020). Background for the entire study: Samples from collaborators originated in the United States, Italy and Spain and spanned both the acute and convalescent phases of COVID-19. The material from the prospective study consisted of cDNA or gDNA derived from T cells, B-cell-depleted T cells, or PBMCs. Deeply sampled blood TCRbeta repertoires from subjects exposed to, actively infected with, or recovered from COVID-19 were included in the dataset. The repertoires were made available in a free public database intended to serve as a resource for research on the immune response to SARS-CoV-2. The samples were drawn from two sources: the first 160 participants of the ongoing ImmuneRACE study, and 1,000 to 1,500 subjects contributed by 6 global collaborators. A de-identified subject ID, COVID-19 status, age in years and sex were almost always included in the sample metadata. HLA class I and class II types, where available, came from metadata supplied by the sample provider rather than from assay-based typing.

General study outcomes and caveats: Clinical and demographic metadata were provided uncurated, with the amount varying by source and participant.

Note on this clone: The specificity of this receptor is unknown. The input lacks base qualities; no much larger clone sits a single base away.

One collaborating source in Seattle enrolled patients while the patients were actively infected and followed the patients over time throughout the course of disease. Each collaborating institution followed its own protocols to collect whole blood in K2EDTA tubes. For TCRbeta analysis, collaborators shipped samples as frozen whole blood, isolated PBMCs, or DNA extracted from either of those sample types. CDR1 and CDR2, per the germline V gene, are SGHTA and FQGTGA. From V the trimming removes 4 bases and from J it removes 5 bases, while the gene matches leave 1 base of the junction unaccounted for. The CDR3, from cysteine to phenylalanine, totals 13 residues. Only CDR3 DNA is held: 39 bases, read in frame from base 1. TCRbeta CDR3 regions were amplified from genomic DNA by means of the immunoSEQ Assay, a bias-controlled multiplex PCR. The paper's data handling went like this. The number of nucleated cells in each sample was estimated by amplification of reference gene primers within the assay. To quantify the absolute abundance of each unique TCRbeta CDR3 rearrangement, sequence reads were collapsed and filtered. For each sample, productive Simpson clonality was calculated as the square root of Simpson's diversity index across productive rearrangements. TCRdb limited this immuneACCESS table to in-frame rearrangements with V and J called. A share of clones is missing; checked studies link under half to unresolved V genes, and the rest is unexplained. V and J calls plus clone size are reproduced from that table; the DNA served to infer D and trimming. This sample holds approximately 210,000 clones; about 84% were observed only once. The ten largest clones represent 7.8% of the sample.

The receptor comes from a woman older than 75 with COVID-19, enrolled during active disease. The V and J segments used are TRBV7-3 and TRBJ2-1, and 8 bases in between align with TRBD1. Sequencing was carried out using peripheral blood. The CDR3 reads CASSSDRDNEQFF. Read as DNA, the sequence is TGTGCCAGCAGCTCGGACAGGGACAATGAGCAGTTCTTC.